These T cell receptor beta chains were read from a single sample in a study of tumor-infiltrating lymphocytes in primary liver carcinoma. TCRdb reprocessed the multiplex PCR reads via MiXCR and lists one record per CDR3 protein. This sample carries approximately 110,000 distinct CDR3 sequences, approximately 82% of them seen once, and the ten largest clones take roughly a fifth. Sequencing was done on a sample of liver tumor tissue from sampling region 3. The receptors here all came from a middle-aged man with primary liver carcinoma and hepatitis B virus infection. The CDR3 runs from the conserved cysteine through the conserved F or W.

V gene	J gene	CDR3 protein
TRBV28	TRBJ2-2	CASSIGGNSGELFF
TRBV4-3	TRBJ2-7	CASSQVVESEQYF
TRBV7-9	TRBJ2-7	CASSTGRGSNEQYF
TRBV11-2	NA	CASSLRGDQPQYF
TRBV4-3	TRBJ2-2	CASSRKGTSGSCFF
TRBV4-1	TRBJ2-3	CAGSQTGTGSTDTQYF
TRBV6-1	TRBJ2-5	CVSSPDRGGQETQYF
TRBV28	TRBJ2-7	CASSSQRQEYEQYF
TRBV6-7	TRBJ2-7	CDSSYLARAIGHEQYF
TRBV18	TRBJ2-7	CASSRLSGDEQCF
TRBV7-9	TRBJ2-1	CATSPRGGSYNEQFF
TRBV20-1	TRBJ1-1	CSVSTLVAFF
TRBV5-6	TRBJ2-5	CASSLGHGGETQYF
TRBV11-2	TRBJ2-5	CNSSLRLAGDSNETQYF
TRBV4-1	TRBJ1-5	CASSPIERSNKPQHF
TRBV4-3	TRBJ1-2	CASSQSQGFCGNTF
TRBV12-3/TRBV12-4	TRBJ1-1	CASSSTERNTEAFF
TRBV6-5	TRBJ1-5	CASNDPNQPQQF
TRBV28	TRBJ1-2	CASNDGSTRGYTF
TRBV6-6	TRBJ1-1	CAGSTGEITEAFF
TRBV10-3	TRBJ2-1	CAISDMLAGEYNEQIF
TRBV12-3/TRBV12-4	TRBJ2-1	CTSSFGRDNEQFF
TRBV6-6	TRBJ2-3	CASSPRTSRSTKRDTDTQYF
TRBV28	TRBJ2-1	CTSWIREGDEQFF
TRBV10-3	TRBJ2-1	CGISESTGQVQFF
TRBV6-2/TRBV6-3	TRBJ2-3	CASNYAGESDMQYF
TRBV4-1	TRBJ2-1	CASSQERGGRARFRNEQFF
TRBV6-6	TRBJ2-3	CASTPPEGTDTQYF
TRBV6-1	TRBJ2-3	CAGSEGSWPADTQYF